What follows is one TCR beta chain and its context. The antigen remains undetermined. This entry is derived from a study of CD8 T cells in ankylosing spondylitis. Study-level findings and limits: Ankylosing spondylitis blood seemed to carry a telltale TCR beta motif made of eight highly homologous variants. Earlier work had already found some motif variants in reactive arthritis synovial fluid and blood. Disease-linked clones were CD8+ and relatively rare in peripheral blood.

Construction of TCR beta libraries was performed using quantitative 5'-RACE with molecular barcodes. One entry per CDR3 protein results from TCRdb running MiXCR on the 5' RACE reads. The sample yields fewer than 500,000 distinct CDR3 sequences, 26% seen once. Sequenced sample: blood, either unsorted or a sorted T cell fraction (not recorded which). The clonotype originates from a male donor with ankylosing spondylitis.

CDR3: CSAPNLWAGSNEQFF. CDR3 DNA: TGCAGTGCTCCTAACCTTTGGGCAGGGAGTAATGAGCAGTTCTTC. The chain recombines TRBV20-1 with TRBJ2-1; D is tentatively TRBD1 or TRBD2 (5 bases each). This CDR3 contains 15 residues. V gave up 5 bases and J gave up 7 bases, with 21 bases separating them. Germline V gene data show CDR1 as DFQATT and CDR2 as SNEGSKA (reference sequence).